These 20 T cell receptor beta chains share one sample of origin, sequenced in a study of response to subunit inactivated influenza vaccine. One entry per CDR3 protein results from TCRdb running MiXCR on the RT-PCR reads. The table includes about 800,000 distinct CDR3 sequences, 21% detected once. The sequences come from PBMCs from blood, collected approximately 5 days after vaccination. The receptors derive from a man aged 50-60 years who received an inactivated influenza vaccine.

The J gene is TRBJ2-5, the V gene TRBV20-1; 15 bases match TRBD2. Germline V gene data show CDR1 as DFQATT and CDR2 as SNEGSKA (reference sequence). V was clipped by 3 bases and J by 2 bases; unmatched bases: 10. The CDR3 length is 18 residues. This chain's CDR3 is CSARSGTSGGPRQETQYF. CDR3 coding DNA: TGCAGTGCTAGGAGCGGGACTAGCGGGGGGCCTCGACAAGAGACCCAGTACTTC.

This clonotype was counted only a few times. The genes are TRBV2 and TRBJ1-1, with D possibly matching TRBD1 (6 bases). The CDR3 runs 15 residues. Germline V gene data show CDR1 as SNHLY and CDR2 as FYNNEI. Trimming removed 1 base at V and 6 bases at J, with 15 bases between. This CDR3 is CASSEGYRASPEAFF. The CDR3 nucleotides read TGTGCCAGCAGTGAAGGTTACAGGGCATCTCCTGAAGCTTTCTTT.

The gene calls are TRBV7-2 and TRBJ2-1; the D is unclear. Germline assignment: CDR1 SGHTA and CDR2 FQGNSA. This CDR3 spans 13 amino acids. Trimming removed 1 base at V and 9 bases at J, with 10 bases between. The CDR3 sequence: CASSLDSIGEQFF. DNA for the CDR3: TGTGCCAGCAGCTTAGATAGCATAGGTGAGCAGTTCTTC.

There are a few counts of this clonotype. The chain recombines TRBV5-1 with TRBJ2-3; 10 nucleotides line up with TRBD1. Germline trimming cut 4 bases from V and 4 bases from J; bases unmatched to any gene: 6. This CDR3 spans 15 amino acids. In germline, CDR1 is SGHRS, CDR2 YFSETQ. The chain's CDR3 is CASSVGQGDPDTQYF. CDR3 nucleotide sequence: TGCGCCAGCAGCGTTGGACAGGGGGATCCAGATACGCAGTATTTT.

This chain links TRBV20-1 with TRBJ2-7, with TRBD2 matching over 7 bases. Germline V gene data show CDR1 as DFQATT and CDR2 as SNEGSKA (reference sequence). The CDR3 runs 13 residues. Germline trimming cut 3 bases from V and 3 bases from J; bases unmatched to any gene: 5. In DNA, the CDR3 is TGCAGTGCTAGTCCCGGGACTAACTACGAGCAGTACTTC. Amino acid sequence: CSASPGTNYEQYF.

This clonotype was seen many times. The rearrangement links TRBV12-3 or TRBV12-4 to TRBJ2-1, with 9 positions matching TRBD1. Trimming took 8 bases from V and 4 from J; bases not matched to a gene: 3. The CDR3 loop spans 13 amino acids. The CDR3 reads CASGGQGYNEQFF. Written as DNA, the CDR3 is TGTGCCAGCGGCGGACAGGGGTACAATGAGCAGTTCTTC.

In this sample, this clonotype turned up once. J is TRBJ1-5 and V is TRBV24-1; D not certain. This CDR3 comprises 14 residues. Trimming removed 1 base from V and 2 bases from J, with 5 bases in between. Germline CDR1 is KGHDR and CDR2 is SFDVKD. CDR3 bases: TGTGCCACCAGTGATTTAAATCGCAATCAGCCCCAGCATTTT. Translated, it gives CATSDLNRNQPQHF.

The CDR3 DNA is TGTGCCAGCAGCGACCGACTAGCTCGCGAGCAGTACTTC. It codes for CASSDRLAREQYF. This chain connects TRBV6-2 or TRBV6-3 to TRBJ2-7; 7 bases map to TRBD2. Germline-derived CDR1 and CDR2 are MNHEY and SVGEGT. After removal of 6 bases from V and 6 bases from J, the junction contained 8 bases not matched to a gene. The CDR3 runs to 13 residues.

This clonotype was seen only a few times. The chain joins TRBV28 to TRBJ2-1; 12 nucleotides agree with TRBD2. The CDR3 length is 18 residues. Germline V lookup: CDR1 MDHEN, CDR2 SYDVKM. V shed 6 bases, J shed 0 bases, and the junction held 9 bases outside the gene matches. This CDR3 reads CASSILAGGGSSYNEQFF. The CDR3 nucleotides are TGTGCCAGCAGCATACTAGCGGGGGGAGGGAGCTCCTACAATGAGCAGTTCTTC.

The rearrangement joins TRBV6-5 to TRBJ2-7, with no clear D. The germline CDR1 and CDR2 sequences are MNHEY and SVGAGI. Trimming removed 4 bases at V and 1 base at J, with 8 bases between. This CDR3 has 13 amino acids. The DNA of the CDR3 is TGTGCCAGCAGTTCCAGGTATTCCTACGAGCAGTACTTC. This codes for CASSSRYSYEQYF.

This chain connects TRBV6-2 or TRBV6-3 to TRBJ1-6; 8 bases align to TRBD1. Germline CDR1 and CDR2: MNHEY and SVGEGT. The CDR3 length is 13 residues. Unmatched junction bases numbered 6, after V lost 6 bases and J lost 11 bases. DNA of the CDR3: TGTGCCAGCAGAGGCGACAGGGGAACACCCCTCCACTTT. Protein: CASRGDRGTPLHF.

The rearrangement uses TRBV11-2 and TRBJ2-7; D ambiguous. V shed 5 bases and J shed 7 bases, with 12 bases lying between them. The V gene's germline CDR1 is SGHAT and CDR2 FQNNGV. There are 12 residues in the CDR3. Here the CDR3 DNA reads TGTGCCAGCAGCCCCCTACTCGAGGAGCAGTACTTC. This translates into CASSPLLEEQYF.

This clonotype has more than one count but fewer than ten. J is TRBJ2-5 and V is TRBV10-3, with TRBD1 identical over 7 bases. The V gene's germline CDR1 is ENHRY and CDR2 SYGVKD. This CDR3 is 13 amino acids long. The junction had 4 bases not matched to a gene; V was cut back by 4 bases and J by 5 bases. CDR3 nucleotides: TGTGCCATCAGTGGACAGGGAGATGAGACCCAGTACTTC. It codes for CAISGQGDETQYF.

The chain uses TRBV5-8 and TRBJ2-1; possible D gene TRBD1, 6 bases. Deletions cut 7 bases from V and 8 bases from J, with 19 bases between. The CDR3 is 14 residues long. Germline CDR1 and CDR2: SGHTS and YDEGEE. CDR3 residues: CASYQGRTSYEQFF. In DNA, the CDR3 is TGTGCCAGCTATCAGGGGCGAACTTCATATGAGCAGTTCTTC.

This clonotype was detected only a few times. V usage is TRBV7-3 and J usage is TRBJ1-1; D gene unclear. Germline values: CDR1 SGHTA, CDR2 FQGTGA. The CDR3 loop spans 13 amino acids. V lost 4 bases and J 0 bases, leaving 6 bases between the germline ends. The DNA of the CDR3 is TGTGCCAGCAGCTCCCACATGAACACTGAAGCTTTCTTT. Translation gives CASSSHMNTEAFF.

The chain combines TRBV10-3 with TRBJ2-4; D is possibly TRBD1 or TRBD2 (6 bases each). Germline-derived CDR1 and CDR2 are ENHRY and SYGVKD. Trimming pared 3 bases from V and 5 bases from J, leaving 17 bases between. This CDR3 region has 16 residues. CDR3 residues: CAISEGLQGGQNIQYF. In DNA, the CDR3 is TGTGCCATCAGTGAAGGGTTACAGGGAGGCCAAAACATTCAGTACTTC.

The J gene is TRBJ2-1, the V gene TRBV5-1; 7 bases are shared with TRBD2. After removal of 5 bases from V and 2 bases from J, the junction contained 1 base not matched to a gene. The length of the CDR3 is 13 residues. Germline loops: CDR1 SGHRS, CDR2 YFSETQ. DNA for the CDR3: TGCGCCAGCAGAGCGGGGCCCTACAATGAGCAGTTCTTC. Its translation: CASRAGPYNEQFF.

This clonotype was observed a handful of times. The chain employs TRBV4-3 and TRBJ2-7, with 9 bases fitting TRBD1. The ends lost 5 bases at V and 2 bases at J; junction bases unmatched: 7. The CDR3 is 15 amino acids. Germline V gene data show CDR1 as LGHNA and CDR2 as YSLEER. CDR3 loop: CASSAGQGFAYEQYF. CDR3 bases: TGCGCCAGCAGCGCCGGACAGGGGTTTGCCTACGAGCAGTACTTC.

The CDR3 bases are TGTGCCAGCAGTTTATTACGGACAGGAGATCCTCGTTCAGATACGCAGTATTTT. It encodes CASSLLRTGDPRSDTQYF. The chain is built from TRBV28 and TRBJ2-3, with 7 bases matching TRBD1. The CDR3 extends over 18 amino acids. J lost 4 bases, V lost 1 base, and 14 bases had no gene match. CDR1 is MDHEN, CDR2 SYDVKM, per germline. The entire variable domain, with the rest obtained from reference TRBV28 and TRBJ2-3, is as follows: DVKVTQSSRYLVKRTGEKVFLECVQDMDHENMFWYRQDPGLGLRLIYFSYDVKMKEKGDIPEGYSVSREKKERFSLILESASTNQTSMYLCASSLLRTGDPRSDTQYFGPGTRLTVL.

CDR3 in amino acids: CASGLGLSYEQYF. The DNA of the CDR3 is TGTGCCAGCGGACTGGGACTCTCATACGAGCAGTACTTC. The J gene is TRBJ2-7, the V gene TRBV7-9; D is possibly TRBD2 (6 bases). The V gene lost 8 bases and the J gene lost 4 bases, with 15 bases spanning the gap. CDR3 size: 13 residues. Germline V CDR1 and CDR2: SEHNR, FQNEAQ (reference sequence).